The sequence of this TCR beta chain was determined in a study of cytomegalovirus exposure and HLA in healthy donors. As for the study in general: Out of about 170 million T cells, an earlier analysis found fewer than 140 million unique TCR beta sequences in total. General study points: Later genetic work tied a missense DCLRE1C variant to beta-chain V and J trimming. Three of the chains that were CMV-associated were confirmed in vitro to be specific for CMV antigens.

Healthy bone marrow donors made up the donors. A word on this clone: Antigen specificity is unknown.

PCR used 60 Vbeta primers and 13 Jbeta primers. Generated by immunoSEQ multiplex PCR, the TCRdb table keeps only in-frame clones and is missing some. The sample data list 90,000 to 150,000 clones. V lost 8 bases and J lost 4, with 6 bases in between. The CDR3 extends over 11 amino acids. Per the germline V gene, CDR1 is MNHNY and CDR2 is SVGAGI (reference sequence). Sequencing input: PBMCs. The receptor was isolated from a man between 18 and 29 years old in good health and CMV-seronegative. This chain uses TRBV6-6 with TRBJ1-5, with no clear D. CDR3 sequence reads: CASGRNQPQHF. The CDR3, as DNA: TGTGCCAGCGGTCGGAATCAGCCCCAGCATTTT.